These 15 T cell receptor beta chains were all obtained from the same sample, sequenced in a study of Graves' ophthalmopathy and Graves' hyperthyroidism. The authors amplified TCR beta CDR3 regions from RNA transcripts. First-round RT-PCR relied on HTBI primers, and a second-round multiplex PCR came next. TCRdb reanalysed the multiplex PCR reads using MiXCR and keeps one entry per CDR3 protein. The sample lists about 240,000 distinct CDR3 sequences, around 42% occurring once. Sequenced sample: peripheral blood. The receptor source for this set is an adult man with Graves' ophthalmopathy.

Worth noting for this clonotype: A much larger clonotype is one base distant, so this may be a read error. This chain connects TRBV2 to TRBJ1-5; weak D call: TRBD1 (5 bases). V lost 5 bases and J lost 1, with 9 bases in between. The CDR3 has 14 residues. Per the germline V gene, CDR1 is SNHLY and CDR2 is FYNNEI. The CDR3 sequence is CASSTRVSNQPQHF. For the CDR3, the DNA is TGTGCCAGCAGTACCAGGGTCAGCAATCAGCCCCAGCATTTT.

In this sample, this clonotype turned up a few times. The chain employs TRBV7-2 and TRBJ2-5, with TRBD2 matching over 10 bases. The germline V gene has CDR1 SGHTA and CDR2 FQGNSA. CDR3 length equals 13 residues. V lost 7 bases, J lost 5 bases, and 4 bases stayed unmatched. The CDR3 protein is CASTKAGGETQYF. The DNA of the CDR3 is TGTGCCAGCACCAAAGCGGGGGGGGAGACCCAGTACTTC.

In its sample, this clonotype was seen a few times. This sequence joins TRBV20-1 and TRBJ1-2, with 7 bases matching TRBD1. The CDR3 contains 11 residues. In germline, CDR1 is DFQATT, CDR2 SNEGSKA (reference sequence). CDR3: CSTTGDYGYTF. In DNA form, the CDR3 reads TGCAGCACAACAGGGGACTATGGCTACACCTTC.

V is TRBV14 and J is TRBJ2-7; TRBD2 might be the D (6 bases). Germline lookup yields CDR1 SGHDN and CDR2 FVKESK. This CDR3 comprises 15 residues. Trimming shortened V by 5 bases and J by 0 bases, and 14 bases separated the two germline ends. The CDR3 DNA reads as TGTGCCAGCAGCGGCCGGAGGGAACCCTCCTACGAGCAGTACTTC. This codes for CASSGRREPSYEQYF.

V is TRBV29-1 and J is TRBJ2-7; TRBD2 might be the D (5 bases). V dropped 5 bases and J dropped 6 bases, with 14 bases sitting between them. The CDR3 loop spans 12 amino acids. Per the germline V gene, CDR1 is SQVTM and CDR2 is ANQGSEA. CDR3 coding DNA: TGCAGCGTTAGGTCCGGGGTGGGCGAGCAGTACTTC. Its protein is CSVRSGVGEQYF.

The CDR3 protein is CASSYRTRGQETQYF. DNA for the CDR3: TGTGCCAGCAGCTACCGGACTAGGGGACAAGAGACCCAGTACTTC. The rearrangement uses TRBV7-9 and TRBJ2-5; 7 nucleotides agree with TRBD2. V was pared by 4 bases and J by 2 bases, with 7 bases of the junction left unmatched. This CDR3 has 15 residues. Germline CDR1 SEHNR, CDR2 FQNEAQ (reference sequence).

This clonotype came up many times. V gene TRBV7-9 combines with J gene TRBJ2-6; TRBD1 is a possible D gene (6 bases). V lost 0 bases and J 2 bases, leaving 8 bases between the germline ends. The CDR3 consists of 16 residues. The germline CDR1 and CDR2 sequences are SEHNR and FQNEAQ (reference sequence). The CDR3 region has the DNA TGTGCCAGCAGCTTAGCTGAGGGGGCTGGGGCCAACGTCCTGACTTTC. Its translation: CASSLAEGAGANVLTF.

This chain joins TRBV7-8 and TRBJ2-2, with 13 bases fitting TRBD2. After removal of 0 bases from V and 0 bases from J, the junction contained 7 bases not matched to a gene. Germline CDR1 is SGHVS and CDR2 is FQNEAQ. The CDR3 is 20 amino acids. The CDR3 bases are TGTGCCAGCAGCTTAGCGCGTAGGACTAGCGGGAGAGCGAACACCGGGGAGCTGTTTTTT. Translation: CASSLARRTSGRANTGELFF.

V gene TRBV15 combines with J gene TRBJ2-7; D possibly uses TRBD1 or TRBD2 (7 bases each). The CDR3 totals 15 residues. The germline V gene encodes CDR1 LNHNV and CDR2 YYDKDF (reference sequence). Trimming left V 3 bases short and J 2 bases short, with 14 bases between. The CDR3 reads CATSSHRGGAYEQYF. The CDR3 nucleotides read TGTGCCACCAGCAGCCACAGGGGAGGGGCCTACGAGCAGTACTTC. Variable domain in full (rest from reference TRBV15 and TRBJ2-7): DAMVIQNPRYQVTQFGKPVTLSCSQTLNHNVMYWYQQKSSQAPKLLFHYYDKDFNNEADTPDNFQSRRPNTSFCFLDIRSPGLGDTAMYLCATSSHRGGAYEQYFGPGTRLTVT.

The chain joins TRBV10-3 to TRBJ1-1, with D perhaps TRBD1 (5 bases). The CDR3 consists of 13 residues. V was trimmed by 7 bases and J by 1 base, leaving 10 bases between them. The V gene's germline CDR1 is ENHRY and CDR2 SYGVKD. The CDR3 bases are TGTGCCATCACTCGACAGAGGAACACTGAAGCTTTCTTT. This codes for CAITRQRNTEAFF.

The rearrangement joins TRBV9 to TRBJ1-2; D remains ambiguous. V lost 0 bases and J 7 bases, leaving 7 bases between the germline ends. From germline, CDR1 is SGDLS and CDR2 YYNGEE. The CDR3 spans 12 residues. The CDR3: CASSVAGGGYTF. Here the CDR3 DNA reads TGTGCCAGCAGCGTAGCGGGTGGTGGCTACACCTTC.

The chain employs TRBV14 and TRBJ2-7, with D perhaps matching TRBD2 (5 bases). CDR1 SGHDN and CDR2 FVKESK come from the germline V gene. This CDR3 has 16 residues. Trimming shortened V by 3 bases and J by 0 bases, and 15 bases separated the two germline ends. In DNA, the CDR3 is TGTGCCAGCAGCCACAAATCTAGCTGGGACTCCTACGAGCAGTACTTC. Translating it yields CASSHKSSWDSYEQYF.

This clonotype has at least ten counts. V gene TRBV29-1 combines with J gene TRBJ1-2; the D gene is possibly TRBD1 (5 bases). The CDR3 extends over 13 amino acids. Germline V gene data show CDR1 as SQVTM and CDR2 as ANQGSEA. V lost 6 bases and J lost 6, with 17 bases in between. The CDR3 reads CSVDAQGGNGYTF. CDR3 nucleotides: TGCAGCGTGGACGCGCAGGGTGGAAATGGCTACACCTTC.

The rearrangement links TRBV6-1 to TRBJ1-1; D is ambiguous. Germline CDR1 reads MNHNS; CDR2 reads SASEGT. The CDR3 is 14 residues long. Trimming removed 5 bases from V and 5 bases from J, with 15 bases in between. CDR3 DNA: TGTGCCAGCAGTTCACCCGCGGGGTTGACTGAAGCTTTCTTT. It specifies CASSSPAGLTEAFF.

The rearrangement joins TRBV7-1 to TRBJ2-2; TRBD2 matches at 14 bases. TRBV7-1 carries the ORF label, with uncertain function. CDR3 length: 16 amino acids. The V segment lost 5 bases and the J segment 6 bases; nucleotides outside the gene matches: 5. The CDR3 DNA sequence: TGTGCCAGCAGCCGAAGACTAGCGGGAGGGTCCGGGGAGCTGTTTTTT. Its translation is CASSRRLAGGSGELFF.